A selection of T cell receptor beta chains follows, all from one sample in a study of shared clonotypes between healthy human individuals. The protocol was immunoSEQ multiplex PCR, while the TCRdb copy is restricted to in-frame clones and leaves out a portion. This sample has about 460,000 clones, with 60% to 80% found just once. Sequenced input: PBMCs. Every receptor here comes from a woman between 40 and 55 years old in good health. Some clones in this sample may be carry-over from other donors' samples. CDR3s include the opening cysteine and the closing phenylalanine or tryptophan. A D gene is named only where the DNA matches it firmly. Expanded clones get a size class; other rows say once, few or many, or leave the size out.

DNA	CDR3	size	D	V	J
TGCGCCAGCAGCTTGGCGGGAGTTTACAATGAGCAGTTCTTC	CASSLAGVYNEQFF	-	-	TRBV5-1	TRBJ2-1
TGTGCCTGGGATCGAGGGAGGGCGGGAACCTACGAGCAGTACTTC	CAWDRGRAGTYEQYF	-	TRBD2	TRBV30	TRBJ2-7
TGCGCCAGCAGCTTGGCCAGGGGGAATGAGCAGTTCTTC	CASSLARGNEQFF	many	TRBD1	TRBV5-1	TRBJ2-1
TGTGCCAGCAGCTTAGATTGGGGGACAGTTCGCACTGAAGCTTTCTTT	CASSLDWGTVRTEAFF	-	TRBD1	TRBV11-2	TRBJ1-1
TGTGCCTGGAGCGGCCCCCACAGCGGGAGGGGTTTCTATGAGCAGTTCTTC	CAWSGPHSGRGFYEQFF	-	TRBD2	TRBV30	TRBJ2-1
TGTGCCTGGAGTGTACGGTTAGGGCAGCCCCAGCATTTT	CAWSVRLGQPQHF	-	-	TRBV30	TRBJ1-5
TGTGCCAGTTACTCACCGGGGCGGGGTTATTTTGAAGCTTTCTTT	CASYSPGRGYFEAFF	-	-	TRBV19	TRBJ1-1
TGTGCCAGCAGTTTTAACAGGGGGAGTGGCTACACCTTC	CASSFNRGSGYTF	-	TRBD1	TRBV27	TRBJ1-2
TGTGCCAGCAGTGCAGAGGGACTAGCGGGGTACAATGAGCAGTTCTTC	CASSAEGLAGYNEQFF	-	TRBD2	TRBV6-4	TRBJ2-1
TGCGCCAGCAGTGAGTCGACAGCAAAACAGCCCCAGCATTTT	CASSESTAKQPQHF	-	-	TRBV10-2	TRBJ1-5
TGTGCCAGCAGTACCAGCGGGGTCGGAAACACCATATATTTT	CASSTSGVGNTIYF	few	-	TRBV28	TRBJ1-3
TGCGCCAGCAGGCGGGGGACAGGGAAAGACACTGAAGCTTTCTTT	CASRRGTGKDTEAFF	once	TRBD1	TRBV10-2	TRBJ1-1
TGCGCCAGCAGCTTTACGGGCTCAAATGAAAAACTGTTTTTT	CASSFTGSNEKLFF	-	-	TRBV5-1	TRBJ1-4
TGTGCCATGTCTTTTACGGAGAGCACTGAGGCTTTCTTT	CAMSFTESTEAFF	-	-	TRBV15	TRBJ1-1
TGTGCCAGCTCACCCGGGGGGCTTGGAAACACCATATATTTT	CASSPGGLGNTIYF	once	-	TRBV18	TRBJ1-3
TGTGCCAGTAGTATAGGGGCTGGGACGGGGGAAGACGAGCAGTACTTC	CASSIGAGTGEDEQYF	many	-	TRBV19	TRBJ2-7
TGTGCCAGCAGCTTAGGGGGGACGGATACGCAGTATTTT	CASSLGGTDTQYF	-	-	TRBV7-8	TRBJ2-3
TGTGCCAGCAGCCTTAGCGGGATCCCCGGGGATACGCAGTATTTT	CASSLSGIPGDTQYF	-	TRBD2	TRBV7-2	TRBJ2-3
TGCGTCAGCAGCTTGATGTTTGGCTCCTACAATGAGCAGTTCTTC	CVSSLMFGSYNEQFF	-	-	TRBV5-1	TRBJ2-1
TGTGCCTGGAGTAGGGAGCGGGAGGACTTC	CAWSREREDF	-	TRBD2	TRBV30	TRBJ2-7
TGTGCCAGCAGGCGACTAGCGGGACGGACCGGGGAGCTGTTTTTT	CASRRLAGRTGELFF	few	TRBD2	TRBV2	TRBJ2-2
TGTGCCAGCAGCGCCGTACTAATCACCGGGGAGCTGTTTTTT	CASSAVLITGELFF	-	-	TRBV7-2	TRBJ2-2
TGTGCCAGCAGTGTGGCCCGGTCGGCGGGGGGGGCCTACAATGAGCAGTTCTTC	CASSVARSAGGAYNEQFF	-	TRBD2	TRBV25-1	TRBJ2-1
TGTGCCAGTAGTATAGCGGGAGGGCCGAGTTTGGAGACCCAGTACTTC	CASSIAGGPSLETQYF	-	TRBD2	TRBV19	TRBJ2-5
TGTGCCAGCAAGGGGCTCCCCTACGAGCAGTACTTC	CASKGLPYEQYF	-	-	TRBV28	TRBJ2-7
TGTGCCAGCGGGGGAGACGCTACCTACGAGCAGTACTTC	CASGGDATYEQYF	-	-	TRBV28	TRBJ2-7
TGTGCCTCCACCGGGACCGTGGTAGGAAACACCATATATTTT	CASTGTVVGNTIYF	-	-	TRBV30	TRBJ1-3
TGTGCCAGCAGCTTGGGTTTTGAGCAGTTCTTC	CASSLGFEQFF	-	-	TRBV5-4	TRBJ2-1
TGTGCCAGCAGGGGGACAGCCTTTTTCTCCTACGAGCAGTACTTC	CASRGTAFFSYEQYF	-	TRBD1	TRBV28	TRBJ2-7
TGCGCCAGCAGCACAACAGGGGGAGCTAATGAAAAACTGTTTTTT	CASSTTGGANEKLFF	-	TRBD1	TRBV5-1	TRBJ1-4
TGTGCCGCCGCCGTCGGGACAGGTGGAAACACCATATATTTT	CAAAVGTGGNTIYF	-	TRBD1	TRBV7-8	TRBJ1-3
TGCGCCAGCAGCCAAGATTTGAGTCCGCCCGGACGCACTGAAGCTTTCTTT	CASSQDLSPPGRTEAFF	-	-	TRBV4-1	TRBJ1-1
TGTGCCAGCAGCTTGGGAACTAGCGGAACACCTTACGAGCAGTACTTC	CASSLGTSGTPYEQYF	-	TRBD2	TRBV5-4	TRBJ2-7
TGTGCCATAGGAAAACTAGCGGGGAAAGAGACCCAGTACTTC	CAIGKLAGKETQYF	-	TRBD2	TRBV7-3	TRBJ2-5
TGTGCCAGCTCTTATAGCGGGAGGGCCGAAGATACGCAGTATTTT	CASSYSGRAEDTQYF	once	TRBD2	TRBV18	TRBJ2-3
TGTGCCAGCAGCTTGGGCGGGAGGGCCTCCTACGAGCAGTACTTC	CASSLGGRASYEQYF	-	TRBD2	TRBV5-8	TRBJ2-7
TGTGCCAGCAGTTTTTTTGCGGATCGCTCCTACAATGAGCAGTTCTTC	CASSFFADRSYNEQFF	-	-	TRBV28	TRBJ2-1
TGTGCCAGCAAGAATATAGAGGGCGTCGAGCAGTTCTTC	CASKNIEGVEQFF	-	-	TRBV27	TRBJ2-1
TGCAGCGTTGGGACTGACAGGGCTTCATGGACCTTC	CSVGTDRASWTF	once	TRBD1	TRBV29-1	TRBJ1-2
TGTGCCAGCAGCTTAACAAGGACTGGAAACACCGGGGAGCTGTTTTTT	CASSLTRTGNTGELFF	-	-	TRBV7-3	TRBJ2-2
TGTGCCAGCAGCACGCTGACAGGGGGAGGCTCTGGGGCCAACGTCCTGACTTTC	CASSTLTGGGSGANVLTF	-	TRBD1	TRBV9	TRBJ2-6
TGCAGCGTTTCAGGGGCGTCGGCGAACACCGGGGAGCTGTTTTTT	CSVSGASANTGELFF	-	-	TRBV29-1	TRBJ2-2
TGTGCCAGCAGTTCCCGCTACGAGCAGTACTTC	CASSSRYEQYF	few	-	TRBV28	TRBJ2-7
TGTGCCAGCAGCTCACCCGGGACAGGGGGTGAAAAACTGTTTTTT	CASSSPGTGGEKLFF	-	TRBD1	TRBV5-4	TRBJ1-4
TGCGCCAGCAGCTTGGGGACCGCTGGAAACACCATATATTTT	CASSLGTAGNTIYF	-	-	TRBV5-1	TRBJ1-3
TGTGCCAGCAGCTCCCGGGACAGGGATTCCACTGAAGCTTTCTTT	CASSSRDRDSTEAFF	-	TRBD1	TRBV9	TRBJ1-1
TGTGCCAGTAGCCCTAAGGGACAACTAGCGGGAGTCCACAATGAGCAGTTCTTC	CASSPKGQLAGVHNEQFF	-	TRBD2	TRBV19	TRBJ2-1
TGTGCCAGCAGCTTAGTAGGGACAGGGGGCTGGGAGACCCAGTACTTC	CASSLVGTGGWETQYF	-	TRBD1	TRBV7-2	TRBJ2-5
TGTGCCAGCTCACCCTATGTGAGGGACTCCTCCTACGAGCAGTACTTC	CASSPYVRDSSYEQYF	-	-	TRBV18	TRBJ2-7
TGCGCCAGCGGCCAGATCTTGAACACTGAAGCTTTCTTT	CASGQILNTEAFF	-	-	TRBV4-3	TRBJ1-1
TGTGCCAGCAGCCGAAGTATCCCCACAACTAATGAAAAACTGTTTTTT	CASSRSIPTTNEKLFF	-	-	TRBV2	TRBJ1-4
TGCAGTGCTCTAGGACTGGGCGAGCAGTTCTTC	CSALGLGEQFF	once	-	TRBV20-1	TRBJ2-1
TGTGCCATCAGTGATTTAACAGCCTTTGAAGCTTTCTTT	CAISDLTAFEAFF	-	-	TRBV10-3	TRBJ1-1
TGTGCCAGCAGTCTAACCCCGGGACTAGCGGACACAGATACGCAGTATTTT	CASSLTPGLADTDTQYF	-	TRBD2	TRBV2	TRBJ2-3
TGTGCCAGCTCACGGACTGGAGGAGCGAACCCAGATACGCAGTATTTT	CASSRTGGANPDTQYF	-	-	TRBV18	TRBJ2-3
TGTGCCAGCAGTTACTCGACAGGGGAGGATGGCTACACCTTC	CASSYSTGEDGYTF	-	TRBD1	TRBV6-5	TRBJ1-2
TGTGCCAGCAGCCTGTACAGAGGTCTTAATGAAAAACTGTTTTTT	CASSLYRGLNEKLFF	-	-	TRBV7-2	TRBJ1-4
TGTGCCAGCAGCCGCAATGGGGGGCGCCCGGATACGCAGTATTTT	CASSRNGGRPDTQYF	-	-	TRBV4-2	TRBJ2-3
TGCAGCGTAGGGGACGCGCCCACCGGGGAGCTGTTTTTT	CSVGDAPTGELFF	few	-	TRBV29-1	TRBJ2-2
TGTGCCAGCAGCTTAAGGCGACTAGCCTACGAGCAGTACTTC	CASSLRRLAYEQYF	-	-	TRBV11-3	TRBJ2-7